A selection of T cell receptor beta chains follows, all from one sample in a study of OX40 agonist ivuxolimab in advanced cancers. Generated by immunoSEQ multiplex PCR, the TCRdb table keeps only in-frame clones and is missing some. The sample shows under 90,000 clones, approximately 89% of them seen only once. The source was CD4+ or CD8+ T cells sorted from blood, collected in a trial of the OX40 agonist ivuxolimab. The receptors come from an adult with an advanced solid tumor such as melanoma, head and neck, liver or kidney cancer. Both conserved end residues are part of each CDR3. The D gene is left open where the match is weak. The size entry is marked missing in some rows and otherwise reads once, few, many or a size class.

clone_size,d_call,v_call,j_call,cdr3_nt,cdr3_aa
-,-,TRBV6-6,TRBJ1-6,TGTGCCAGCAGTTACGTCGTACCTTCACCCCTCCACTTT,CASSYVVPSPLHF
once,TRBD1,TRBV2,TRBJ2-3,TGTGCCAGCAGGACAGGGACCACAGATACGCAGTATTTT,CASRTGTTDTQYF
-,TRBD1,TRBV4-1,TRBJ1-2,TGCGCCAGCAGCCACTATCCAGGGGGGGGATATGGCTACACCTTC,CASSHYPGGGYGYTF
-,-,TRBV7-9,TRBJ1-1,TGTGCCAGCAGCTTAGCGGGCAAGGCCCCGAACACTGAAGCTTTCTTT,CASSLAGKAPNTEAFF
-,-,TRBV18,TRBJ2-1,TGTGCCAGCTCACCACAGGGGGGCGGGACAGACAATGAGCAGTTCTTC,CASSPQGGGTDNEQFF
-,TRBD1,TRBV9,TRBJ1-1,TGTGCCAGCAGCGCCGGGACAGGGGATTCCACTGAAGCTTTCTTT,CASSAGTGDSTEAFF
-,-,TRBV6-1,TRBJ1-1,TGTGCCAGCAGGGCAGCAATCGGGGGCGGGGGAGCTTTCTTT,CASRAAIGGGGAFF
-,TRBD1,TRBV6-1,TRBJ1-1,TGTGCCAGTACCAGGGGGAGTCAGAACACTGAAGCTTTCTTT,CASTRGSQNTEAFF
-,TRBD2,TRBV5-1,TRBJ2-7,TGCGCCAGCAGCTTGGGGCCTGCCGGCGTGGTGGCGGGAGGGTCCGAGCAGTACTTC,CASSLGPAGVVAGGSEQYF
few,-,TRBV10-3,TRBJ1-1,TGTGCCATCAGAGGCAGGGAGGACACTGAAGCTTTCTTT,CAIRGREDTEAFF
once,-,TRBV15,TRBJ2-7,TGTGCCACCAGCAGATCCCACGACAGGCCCGGGGTCCTCGAGCAGTACTTC,CATSRSHDRPGVLEQYF
-,TRBD2,TRBV5-1,TRBJ2-1,TGCGCCAGCAGCTTGGGAGCTAGCGGTGGGCTGGGTGAGCAGTTCTTC,CASSLGASGGLGEQFF
-,-,TRBV10-3,TRBJ2-3,TGTGCCATCAGTGAGAGTGGGGATACGCAGTATTTT,CAISESGDTQYF
few,-,TRBV5-4,TRBJ2-7,TGTGCCAGCAGATCGGGGGACAGAAATAACGAGCAGTACTTC,CASRSGDRNNEQYF
-,-,TRBV29-1,TRBJ2-5,TGCAGCGCCCACGGTCACCAAGAGACCCAGTACTTC,CSAHGHQETQYF
-,-,TRBV2,TRBJ1-2,TGTGCCAGCAGTGTGATACCAACTAACTATGGCTACACCTTC,CASSVIPTNYGYTF
-,-,TRBV2,TRBJ1-2,TGTGCCAGCAGATCCCAGGGAGTAGCTAACTATGGCTACACCTTC,CASRSQGVANYGYTF
-,-,TRBV25-1,TRBJ1-5,TGTGCCAGCAGTGAATATTCAGATAATCAGCCCCAGCATTTT,CASSEYSDNQPQHF
-,-,TRBV21-1,TRBJ2-4,TGTGCCAGCAGCAGAAAGTCTCAGAGAGCCAAAAACATTCAGTACTTC,CASSRKSQRAKNIQYF
-,-,TRBV5-1,TRBJ1-3,TGCGCCAGCAGCTTCGTTGGCGACTCTGGAAACACCATATATTTT,CASSFVGDSGNTIYF
-,-,TRBV10-3,TRBJ2-7,TGTGCCAGTCGAAATTGGCCCTACGAGCAGTACTTC,CASRNWPYEQYF
-,TRBD1,TRBV18,TRBJ2-3,TGTGCCAGCTCGCCCGGGACAGGAGATACGCAGTATTTT,CASSPGTGDTQYF
once,-,TRBV2,TRBJ2-7,TGTGCCAGCAGTGATAGGAGGGTCGAGCAGTACTTC,CASSDRRVEQYF
-,-,TRBV30,TRBJ2-7,TGTGCCGGCAAACAGGGAAGGCCGTACGAGCAGTACTTC,CAGKQGRPYEQYF
few,-,TRBV5-1,TRBJ1-3,TGCGCCAGCAGACCTCCCGGACGGGCTTCTGGAAACACCATATATTTT,CASRPPGRASGNTIYF
-,-,TRBV6-5,TRBJ2-1,TGTGCCAGCAGTTGGGACGCTAGCTCCTACAATGAGCAGTTCTTC,CASSWDASSYNEQFF
-,-,TRBV15,TRBJ2-7,TGTGCCACCAGCAGAGAGACCTCCTACGAGCAGTACTTC,CATSRETSYEQYF
-,-,TRBV6-5,TRBJ1-1,TGTGCCAGCAGTTACAACCGGAACACTGAAGCTTTCTTT,CASSYNRNTEAFF
-,-,TRBV6-1,TRBJ1-5,TGTGCCAGCAGTGGGGGGGCGCAGGCCGCAAATCAGCCCCAGCATTTT,CASSGGAQAANQPQHF
-,TRBD2,TRBV4-1,TRBJ2-3,TGCGCCAGCCGACGGGGGGGCACAGATACGCAGTATTTT,CASRRGGTDTQYF
-,TRBD1,TRBV28,TRBJ2-3,TGTGCCAGCAGCAGATGGGACAGTACAGATACGCAGTATTTT,CASSRWDSTDTQYF
-,-,TRBV27,TRBJ1-4,TGTGCCAGCAGGGGACCGAGGATTAATGAAAAACTGTTTTTT,CASRGPRINEKLFF
-,-,TRBV4-1,TRBJ2-5,TGCGCCAGCAGCGCAGACCAAGAGACCCAGTACTTC,CASSADQETQYF
-,TRBD1,TRBV7-9,TRBJ2-2,TGTGCCAGCAGCTTAGAGAGGGGGACAGGGAACACCGGGGAGCTGTTTTTT,CASSLERGTGNTGELFF
-,TRBD1,TRBV5-1,TRBJ1-2,TGCGCCAGCAGGGGGACAGGGGAGCACTATGGCTACACCTTC,CASRGTGEHYGYTF
-,-,TRBV29-1,TRBJ1-1,TGCAGCGTTGAATCCGAACCGGGGGTGAACACTGAAGCTTTCTTT,CSVESEPGVNTEAFF
-,TRBD2,TRBV28,TRBJ2-7,TGTGCCAGCAGCACTCCGGCGACTAGCGGGAATGACGAGCAGTACTTC,CASSTPATSGNDEQYF
-,TRBD2,TRBV15,TRBJ2-2,TGTGCCACCAGCAGGGGGAGGGACACCGGGGAGCTGTTTTTT,CATSRGRDTGELFF
-,-,TRBV29-1,TRBJ2-1,TGCAGCTTTACTGGGGCGGGGCTGAATGAGCAGTTCTTC,CSFTGAGLNEQFF
once,TRBD2,TRBV5-1,TRBJ2-4,TGCGCCAGCAGCTTGGAGCCGGGAGGTGAAAACATTCAGTACTTC,CASSLEPGGENIQYF
-,-,TRBV20-1,TRBJ1-3,TGCAGTGCTAGATGGGGAAACACCATATATTTT,CSARWGNTIYF
-,-,TRBV28,TRBJ2-7,TGTGCCAGCAGTTTGGCGGGTTCGGGCAGGGGTTTCTACGAGCAGTACTTC,CASSLAGSGRGFYEQYF
-,TRBD1,TRBV6-4,TRBJ2-2,TGTGCCAGCAGGAATCAGGGGGAGATAGGGGAGCTGTTTTTT,CASRNQGEIGELFF
-,TRBD2,TRBV5-4,TRBJ2-5,TGTGCCAGCAGCCGAGGTGGACTAGCGGGACGGGAGACCCAGTACTTC,CASSRGGLAGRETQYF
-,TRBD2,TRBV7-9,TRBJ2-1,TGTGCCAGCAGCTTGAGCGGGAGTATCAATGAGCAGTTCTTC,CASSLSGSINEQFF
-,TRBD1,TRBV28,TRBJ1-2,TGTGCCAGCAGTTTCGGAGGTTCGGACAGGGTGGGCTATGGCTACACCTTC,CASSFGGSDRVGYGYTF
-,TRBD1,TRBV28,TRBJ2-2,TGTGCCAGCAGTATCCGACAGGGGGCTTCCGGGGAGCTGTTTTTT,CASSIRQGASGELFF
-,-,TRBV13,TRBJ2-3,TGTGCCAGCAGCTTTTCCAACACAGATACGCAGTATTTT,CASSFSNTDTQYF
-,-,TRBV30,TRBJ1-2,TGTGCCTGGAGGGGCGGGCCCGGCTACACCTTC,CAWRGGPGYTF